What follows are 21 T cell receptor beta chains derived from one specimen sequenced in a study of cytomegalovirus exposure and HLA in healthy donors. The PCR contained 60 Vbeta and 13 Jbeta primers. This table comes from immunoSEQ multiplex PCR, and its TCRdb copy is limited to in-frame clones, with some not included. The table records approximately 120,000 clones, over 9.5% of them present only once. Input material: PBMCs. These receptors were taken from a woman aged 18 to 35 in good health and CMV-seropositive.

In its sample, this clone was seen a few times. CDR3 DNA: TGTGCCAGCAGTGAAGCGTTCTTAGGGACAGGCTACACCTTC. Translation gives CASSEAFLGTGYTF. The rearrangement uses TRBV6-1 and TRBJ1-2; a weak D match, TRBD1 (6 bases). Germline assignment: CDR1 MNHNS and CDR2 SASEGT. V lost 0 bases to trimming and J lost 8 bases, with 13 bases between them. The CDR3 length is 14 residues.

This clone was picked up a small number of times. This chain connects TRBV18 to TRBJ1-5; TRBD1 matches at 7 bases. There are 13 residues in the CDR3. Germline-derived CDR1 and CDR2 are KGHSH and LQKENI. The V and J ends lost 6 bases and 4 bases, in that order; junction bases with no gene match: 3. The chain's CDR3 is CASSLQGNQPQHF. The CDR3 nucleotides read TGTGCCAGCTCGCTACAGGGGAATCAGCCCCAGCATTTT.

Only a few counts were recorded for this clone. This sample includes further DNA sequences coding for the same CDR3. This chain connects TRBV2 to TRBJ1-2, with D hard to call. The germline V and J ends were trimmed by 7 bases and 7 bases, with 13 bases remaining between them. The CDR3 has 12 residues. Germline CDR1 SNHLY, CDR2 FYNNEI. In DNA, the CDR3 is TGTGCCAGCATCCGGTTTGAGGGTGGCTACACCTTC. It is translated as CASIRFEGGYTF.

This clone was seen a few times. The CDR3 region has the DNA TGTGCCAGCAGCCAACAGGGAACCTCCTATGGCTACACCTTC. Translation: CASSQQGTSYGYTF. The chain recombines TRBV2 with TRBJ1-2, with a possible D match to TRBD1 (6 bases). V lost 6 bases and J lost 4, with 15 bases in between. Germline CDR1 is SNHLY and CDR2 is FYNNEI. The CDR3 extends over 14 amino acids.

The rearrangement links TRBV7-8 to TRBJ1-5; no definite D call. This CDR3 comprises 16 residues. Germline assignment: CDR1 SGHVS and CDR2 FQNEAQ. Trimming took 2 bases from V and 1 from J, leaving 12 bases between them. The CDR3 spells CASSLTVFSSNQPQHF. The CDR3, as DNA: TGTGCCAGCAGCTTAACAGTATTTTCGAGCAATCAGCCCCAGCATTTT.

This chain joins TRBV19 and TRBJ1-1; 7 bases match TRBD1. The CDR3 contains 14 residues. Germline V CDR1 and CDR2: LNHDA, SQIVND (reference sequence). After removal of 2 bases from V and 6 bases from J, the junction contained 6 bases not matched to a gene. This CDR3 is CASSITGAPAEAFF. CDR3 coding DNA: TGTGCCAGTAGTATAACAGGGGCCCCAGCTGAAGCTTTCTTT.

J is TRBJ1-6 and V is TRBV7-2; no definite D call. V lost 5 bases and J 11 bases, leaving 13 bases between the germline ends. Germline values: CDR1 SGHTA, CDR2 FQGNSA. The CDR3 is made up of 13 amino acids. Written as DNA, the CDR3 is TGTGCCAGCAGCCCGATCCTTTCGGCACCCCTCCACTTT. It translates to CASSPILSAPLHF.

The V gene is TRBV14, the J gene TRBJ1-1, with D tentatively TRBD1 (6 bases). V dropped 1 base and J dropped 9 bases, with 15 bases sitting between them. The CDR3 spans 14 residues. Per the germline V gene, CDR1 is SGHDN and CDR2 is FVKESK. CDR3 sequence (DNA): TGTGCCAGCAGCCAAGGGTCGGGACACACAAAAGCTTTCTTT. It encodes CASSQGSGHTKAFF. The variable domain in full, completed from reference TRBV14 and TRBJ1-1, reads EAGVTQFPSHSVIEKGQTVTLRCDPISGHDNLYWYRRVMGKEIKFLLHFVKESKQDESGMPNNRFLAERTGGTYSTLKVQPAELEDSGVYFCASSQGSGHTKAFFGQGTRLTVV.

This clone showed up just a few times. The CDR3, as DNA: TGTGCCAGCAGTTTGAGTCGGGGGGTTAACACTGAAGCTTTCTTT. Translated: CASSLSRGVNTEAFF. The V gene is TRBV6-5, the J gene TRBJ1-1; possibly TRBD1 for D (5 bases). There are 15 residues in the CDR3. The V and J ends lost 4 bases and 2 bases respectively, with 14 bases between them. From germline, CDR1 is MNHEY and CDR2 SVGAGI.

The gene calls are TRBV6-1 and TRBJ2-1; D is unresolved. CDR3 size: 15 residues. Trimming took 8 bases from V and 0 from J, leaving 14 bases between them. Germline CDR1 MNHNS, CDR2 SASEGT. CDR3 nucleotide sequence: TGTGCCAGCGCCGTACTACCAAGCTCCTACAATGAGCAGTTCTTC. Its protein is CASAVLPSSYNEQFF.

The gene calls are TRBV9 and TRBJ2-2, with D possibly being TRBD2 (5 bases). From germline, CDR1 is SGDLS and CDR2 YYNGEE. V was clipped by 3 bases and J by 6 bases, with 15 bases between them. The CDR3 covers 15 residues. CDR3 sequence reads: CASSARPAGAGELFF. The CDR3 DNA reads as TGTGCCAGCAGCGCCCGACCGGCCGGGGCCGGGGAGCTGTTTTTT.

A word on this clone: Distinct nucleotide sequences in the sample also encode this CDR3. This chain links TRBV29-1 with TRBJ1-2; the D is unclear. Germline V gene data show CDR1 as SQVTM and CDR2 as ANQGSEA. With 1 base removed from V and 6 bases from J, the gap between germline ends came to 3 bases. The CDR3 is made up of 10 amino acids. CDR3 region: CSVEADGYTF. For the CDR3, the DNA is TGCAGCGTTGAAGCCGATGGCTACACCTTC.

The chain carries TRBV4-2 and TRBJ1-2; possible D gene TRBD1, 6 bases. Trimming removed 0 bases at V and 5 bases at J, with 13 bases between. This CDR3 is 15 amino acids long. CDR1 and CDR2 from the germline V gene are LGHNA and YNFKEQ. CDR3 sequence: CASSQDTGLGYGYTF. In nucleotides, the CDR3 is TGTGCCAGCAGCCAAGACACAGGGTTAGGGTATGGCTACACCTTC.

At least ten counts were recorded for this clone. This chain joins TRBV18 and TRBJ1-2; tentatively, D is TRBD1 (5 bases). The germline gives CDR1 KGHSH, CDR2 LQKENI. Trimming removed 4 bases at V and 4 bases at J, with 10 bases between. The CDR3 runs 13 residues. CDR3 amino acids: CASSLDSSYGYTF. The CDR3 bases are TGTGCCAGCTCACTCGACAGCTCCTATGGCTACACCTTC.

In its sample, this clone was seen a few times. The chain recombines TRBV5-1 with TRBJ2-1; 7 bases are shared with TRBD2. V shed 7 bases and J 4 bases; nucleotides not matched to a gene: 8. The CDR3 consists of 14 residues. Germline CDR1 reads SGHRS; CDR2 reads YFSETQ. The chain's CDR3 is CASSVAGTYNEQFF. CDR3 sequence (DNA): TGCGCCAGCTCAGTAGCGGGTACGTACAATGAGCAGTTCTTC.

Only a few counts were recorded for this clone. The V and J genes are TRBV5-1 and TRBJ2-3, with TRBD2 identical over 8 bases. The V gene end was trimmed by 3 bases and the J gene end by 1 base; junction bases not matched to a gene: 7. The CDR3 sequence is 16 residues long. The germline CDR1 and CDR2 sequences are SGHRS and YFSETQ. The CDR3 nucleotides read TGCGCCAGCAGCTCCTTCGGGGGGGGTGGCACAGATACGCAGTATTTT. It encodes CASSSFGGGGTDTQYF. Full variable domain (outside the CDR3, taken from reference TRBV5-1 and TRBJ2-3): KAGVTQTPRYLIKTRGQQVTLSCSPISGHRSVSWYQQTPGQGLQFLFEYFSETQRNKGNFPGRFSGRQFSNSRSEMNVSTLELGDSALYLCASSSFGGGGTDTQYFGPGTRLTVL.

This sequence joins TRBV5-1 and TRBJ1-5; D not resolved. V was pared by 3 bases and J by 0 bases, with 10 bases between. The CDR3 contains 15 residues. The germline V gene has CDR1 SGHRS and CDR2 YFSETQ. Here the CDR3 reads CASSSTPYSNQPQHF. The DNA of the CDR3 is TGCGCCAGCAGCTCCACCCCCTATAGCAATCAGCCCCAGCATTTT. Complete variable domain (other parts from reference TRBV5-1 and TRBJ1-5): KAGVTQTPRYLIKTRGQQVTLSCSPISGHRSVSWYQQTPGQGLQFLFEYFSETQRNKGNFPGRFSGRQFSNSRSEMNVSTLELGDSALYLCASSSTPYSNQPQHFGDGTRLSIL.

The sample holds a few counts of this clone. This sequence joins TRBV27 and TRBJ2-7; 7 bases fit TRBD2. The V and J ends lost 0 bases and 5 bases, in that order; junction bases with no gene match: 10. Germline loops: CDR1 MNHEY, CDR2 SMNVEV (reference sequence). The CDR3 contains 16 residues. In DNA form, the CDR3 reads TGTGCCAGCAGTTTATCGGTCAGGACTAGTTCCCACGAGCAGTACTTC. Translation gives CASSLSVRTSSHEQYF.

This clone occurred a few times. V gene TRBV4-2 combines with J gene TRBJ2-7, with 12 bases that match TRBD2. The CDR3 totals 16 residues. J was trimmed by 2 bases and V by 0 bases; bases with no gene match: 2. Germline CDR1 LGHNA, CDR2 YNFKEQ. DNA for the CDR3: TGTGCCAGCAGCCAAGATCGGACTAGCGGGACCTACGAGCAGTACTTC. Its protein is CASSQDRTSGTYEQYF.

This clone was found a few times. The rearrangement joins TRBV30 to TRBJ1-5, with 10 nucleotides matching TRBD1. J gave up 6 bases and V 1 base, and 3 bases lay outside the gene matches. The CDR3 extends over 14 amino acids. Per the germline V gene, CDR1 is GTSNPN and CDR2 is SVGIG (reference sequence). CDR3 protein: CAWSGQGASQPQHF. The CDR3 nucleotides are TGTGCCTGGAGTGGACAGGGGGCGAGTCAGCCCCAGCATTTT. Drawing the rest from reference TRBV30 and TRBJ1-5, the complete variable domain is SQTIHQWPATLVQPVGSPLSLECTVEGTSNPNLYWYRQAAGRGLQLLFYSVGIGQISSEVPQNLSASRPQDRQFILSSKKLLLSDSGFYLCAWSGQGASQPQHFGDGTRLSIL.

The chain combines TRBV10-3 with TRBJ1-2, with TRBD1 matching over 10 bases. The CDR3 runs 14 residues. CDR1 is ENHRY, CDR2 SYGVKD, per germline. V trimming: 7 bases; J trimming: 1 base; junction bases outside the gene matches: 3. The DNA of the CDR3 is TGTGCCATCAAGGGACAGGGGAATAACTATGGCTACACCTTC. Translated: CAIKGQGNNYGYTF.